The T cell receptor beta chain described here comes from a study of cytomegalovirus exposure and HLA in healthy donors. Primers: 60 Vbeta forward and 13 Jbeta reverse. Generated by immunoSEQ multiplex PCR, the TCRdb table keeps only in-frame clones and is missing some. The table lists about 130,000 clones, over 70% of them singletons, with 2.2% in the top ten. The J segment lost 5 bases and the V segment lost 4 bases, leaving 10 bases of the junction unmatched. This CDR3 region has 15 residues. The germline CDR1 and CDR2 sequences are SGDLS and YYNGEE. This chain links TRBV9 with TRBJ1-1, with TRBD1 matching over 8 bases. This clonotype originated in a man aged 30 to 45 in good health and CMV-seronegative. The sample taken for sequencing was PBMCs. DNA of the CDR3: TGTGCCAGCAGCACCCAACAGGGGGGAACAACTGAAGCTTTCTTT. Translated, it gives CASSTQQGGTTEAFF.